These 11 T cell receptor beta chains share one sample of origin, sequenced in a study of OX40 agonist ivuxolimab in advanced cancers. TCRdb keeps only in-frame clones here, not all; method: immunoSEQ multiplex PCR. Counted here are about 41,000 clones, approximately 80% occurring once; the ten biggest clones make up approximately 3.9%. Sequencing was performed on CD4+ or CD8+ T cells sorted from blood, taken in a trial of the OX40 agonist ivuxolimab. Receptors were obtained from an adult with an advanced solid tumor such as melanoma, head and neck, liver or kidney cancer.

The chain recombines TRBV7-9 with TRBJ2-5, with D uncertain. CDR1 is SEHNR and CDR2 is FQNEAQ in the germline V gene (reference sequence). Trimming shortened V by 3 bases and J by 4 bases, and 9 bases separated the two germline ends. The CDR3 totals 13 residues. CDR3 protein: CASSFKGGETQYF. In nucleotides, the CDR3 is TGTGCCAGCAGCTTCAAAGGTGGAGAGACCCAGTACTTC.

The CDR3 spells CASSQAIGNEQFF. CDR3 coding DNA: TGTGCCAGCAGCCAAGCCATAGGCAATGAGCAGTTCTTC. V gene TRBV14 combines with J gene TRBJ2-1; D is undetermined. Germline-derived CDR1 and CDR2 are SGHDN and FVKESK. The CDR3 spans 13 residues. Deletions cut 1 base from V and 6 bases from J, with 7 bases between.

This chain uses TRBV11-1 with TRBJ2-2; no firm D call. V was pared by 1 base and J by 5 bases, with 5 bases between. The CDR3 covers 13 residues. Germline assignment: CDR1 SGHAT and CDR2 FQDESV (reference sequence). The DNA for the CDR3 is TGTGCCAGCAGCTTAGTCGGGACCGGGGAGCTGTTTTTT. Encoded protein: CASSLVGTGELFF. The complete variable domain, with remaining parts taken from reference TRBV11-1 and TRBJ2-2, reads EAEVAQSPRYKITEKSQAVAFWCDPISGHATLYWYRQILGQGPELLVQFQDESVVDDSQLPKDRFSAERLKGVDSTLKIQPAELGDSAMYLCASSLVGTGELFFGEGSRLTVL.

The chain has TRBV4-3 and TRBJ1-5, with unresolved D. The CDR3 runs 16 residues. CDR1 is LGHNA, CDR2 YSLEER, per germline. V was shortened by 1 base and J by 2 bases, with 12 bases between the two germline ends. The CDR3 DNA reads TGCGCCAGCAGCCAAGTTCGGGGAAGGGGCAATCAGCCCCAGCATTTT. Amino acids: CASSQVRGRGNQPQHF.

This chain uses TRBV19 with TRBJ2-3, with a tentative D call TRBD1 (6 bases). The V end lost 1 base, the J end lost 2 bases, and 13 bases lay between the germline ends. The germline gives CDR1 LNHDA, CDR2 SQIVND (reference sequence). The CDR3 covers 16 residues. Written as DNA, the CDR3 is TGTGCCAGTAGTATAGTCCCAGGACAGCTCACAGATACGCAGTATTTT. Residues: CASSIVPGQLTDTQYF.

The CDR3, as DNA: TGTGCCAGCTCACCAAGCGGGACAGGGGGCTCTGGAAACACCATATATTTT. This gives the protein CASSPSGTGGSGNTIYF. The chain links TRBV18 to TRBJ1-3, with 11 bases matching TRBD1. V lost 2 bases and J lost 0; bases outside the gene matches: 3. The germline V gene has CDR1 KGHSH and CDR2 LQKENI. CDR3 length equals 17 residues.

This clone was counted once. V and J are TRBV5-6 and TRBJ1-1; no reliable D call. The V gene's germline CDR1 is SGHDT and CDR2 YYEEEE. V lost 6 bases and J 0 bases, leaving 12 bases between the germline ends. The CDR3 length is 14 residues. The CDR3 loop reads CASITFTVNTEAFF. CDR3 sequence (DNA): TGTGCCAGCATCACTTTCACCGTGAACACTGAAGCTTTCTTT.

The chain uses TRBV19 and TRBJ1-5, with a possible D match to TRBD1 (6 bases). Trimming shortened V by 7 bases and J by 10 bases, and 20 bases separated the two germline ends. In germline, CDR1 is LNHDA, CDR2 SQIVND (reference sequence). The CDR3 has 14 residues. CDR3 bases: TGTGCCAGTACCCTCAGTCCAGGGGAAAGTCCCCAGCATTTT. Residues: CASTLSPGESPQHF. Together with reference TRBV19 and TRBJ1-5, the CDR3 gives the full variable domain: DGGITQSPKYLFRKEGQNVTLSCEQNLNHDAMYWYRQDPGQGLRLIYYSQIVNDFQKGDIAEGYSVSREKKESFPLTVTSAQKNPTAFYLCASTLSPGESPQHFGDGTRLSIL.

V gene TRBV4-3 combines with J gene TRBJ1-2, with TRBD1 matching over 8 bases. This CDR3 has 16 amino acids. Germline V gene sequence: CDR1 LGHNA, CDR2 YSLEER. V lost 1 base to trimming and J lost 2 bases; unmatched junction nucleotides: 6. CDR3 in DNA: TGCGCCAGCAGCCAAGGGACAGGGAAACCCAACTATGGCTACACCTTC. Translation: CASSQGTGKPNYGYTF.

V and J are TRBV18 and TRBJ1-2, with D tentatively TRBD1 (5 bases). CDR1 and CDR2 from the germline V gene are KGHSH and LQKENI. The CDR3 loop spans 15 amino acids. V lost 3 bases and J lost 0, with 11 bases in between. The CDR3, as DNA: TGTGCCAGCTCACCCGGGGCAGCAGCTAACTATGGCTACACCTTC. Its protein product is CASSPGAAANYGYTF.

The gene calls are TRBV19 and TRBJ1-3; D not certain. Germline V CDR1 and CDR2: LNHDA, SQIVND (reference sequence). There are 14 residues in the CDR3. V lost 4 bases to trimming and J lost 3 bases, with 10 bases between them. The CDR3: CASSKDAFGNTIYF. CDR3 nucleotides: TGTGCCAGTAGTAAAGATGCCTTTGGAAACACCATATATTTT.